The sequence of this TCR beta chain was determined in a study of blood T cell repertoires in COVID-19. Study background: Spain, Italy and the United States supplied samples that represented acute and convalescent COVID-19. T cells, B-cell-depleted T cells, or PBMCs supplied cDNA or gDNA.

This clone showed up just a few times. The germline V gene has CDR1 MNHEY and CDR2 SVGAGI. Germline trimming cut 6 bases from V and 8 bases from J; bases unmatched to any gene: 12. This CDR3 region has 14 residues. In the source study's methods: Researchers report that nucleated cell counts were estimated from reference gene primer amplification. Method: immunoSEQ multiplex PCR; TCRdb's copy keeps in-frame clones and lacks some. The D gene and trimming were derived from the DNA, and the V and J assignments and clone size from that table. The sample yields 200,000 to 250,000 clones, 86% seen once. The chain employs TRBV6-5 and TRBJ1-2, with 7 bases lining up with TRBD1. Input material: peripheral blood. The clonotype comes from a woman aged 50 to 60 with acute or convalescent COVID-19. CDR3: CASRPRWDSKGYTF. CDR3 DNA sequence: TGTGCCAGCAGGCCACGATGGGACAGTAAGGGCTACACCTTC.